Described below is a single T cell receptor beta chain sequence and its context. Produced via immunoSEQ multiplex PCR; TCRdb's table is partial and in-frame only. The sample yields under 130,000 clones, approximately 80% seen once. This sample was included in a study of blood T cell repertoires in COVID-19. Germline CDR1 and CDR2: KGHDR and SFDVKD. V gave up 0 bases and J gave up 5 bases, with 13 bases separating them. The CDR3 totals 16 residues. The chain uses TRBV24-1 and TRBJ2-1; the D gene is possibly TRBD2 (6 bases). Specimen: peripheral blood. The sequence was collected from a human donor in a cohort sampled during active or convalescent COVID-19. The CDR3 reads CATSDLQFGGNNEQFF. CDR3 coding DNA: TGTGCCACCAGTGATTTGCAGTTCGGGGGAAACAATGAGCAGTTCTTC.